Following are 30 T cell receptor beta chains from one sample sequenced in a study of human T cells and chemical hapten exposure. TCRdb independently ran MiXCR on the RACE reads; one entry per CDR3 protein. The table records around 65,000 distinct CDR3 sequences, around 6.5% of them present only once. Time point in this sample: healthy volunteer bleed at 6 weeks. Before extraction, the whole blood was not fractionated, and total RNA was taken from it. Sample: whole blood. These TCRs come from a female donor in good health. Some clones in this sample may be carry-over from other donors' samples.

The rearrangement joins TRBV7-9 to TRBJ2-1; D remains ambiguous. Germline values: CDR1 SEHNR, CDR2 FQNEAQ (reference sequence). CDR3 length equals 15 residues. With 8 bases removed from V and 0 bases from J, the gap between germline ends came to 14 bases. This CDR3 is CASQPFTSSYNEQFF. CDR3 bases: TGTGCCAGCCAGCCCTTTACGAGCTCCTACAATGAGCAGTTCTTC.

The chain couples TRBV11-2 to TRBJ1-1; D is unclear. This CDR3 contains 13 residues. Trimming shortened V by 5 bases and J by 0 bases, and 7 bases separated the two germline ends. Germline CDR1 and CDR2: SGHAT and FQNNGV. The CDR3 sequence is CASSRIVNTEAFF. CDR3 nucleotides: TGTGCCAGCAGCCGCATAGTGAACACTGAAGCTTTCTTT. Filled out from reference TRBV11-2 and TRBJ1-1, the complete variable domain reads EAGVAQSPRYKIIEKRQSVAFWCNPISGHATLYWYQQILGQGPKLLIQFQNNGVVDDSQLPKDRFSAERLKGVDSTLKIQPAKLEDSAVYLCASSRIVNTEAFFGQGTRLTVV.

This clonotype was found once. The chain carries TRBV11-2 and TRBJ2-4, with D maybe TRBD1 (5 bases). The CDR3 totals 17 residues. V lost 5 bases, J lost 0 bases, and 17 bases lay in between. The germline gives CDR1 SGHAT, CDR2 FQNNGV. CDR3 residues: CASSIPQGIKAKNIQYF. The DNA for the CDR3 is TGTGCCAGCAGCATCCCCCAGGGAATAAAAGCCAAAAACATTCAGTACTTC.

CDR3 nucleotide sequence: TGTGCCACCAGCAGAGAACTGACACGAACCTACGAGCAGTACTTC. Translating gives CATSRELTRTYEQYF. The rearrangement links TRBV15 to TRBJ2-7; no firm D call. Trimming stripped 0 bases from V and 2 bases from J, with 11 bases between. Germline CDR1 and CDR2: LNHNV and YYDKDF (reference sequence). This CDR3 is 15 amino acids long.

The chain is built from TRBV7-8 and TRBJ2-3; possibly TRBD2 for D (6 bases). The germline CDR1 and CDR2 sequences are SGHVS and FQNEAQ. V was clipped by 2 bases and J by 2 bases, with 17 bases between them. CDR3 size: 17 residues. CDR3 DNA: TGTGCCAGCAGCTTAAAACCGGGACTTGAAGACACAGATACGCAGTATTTT. Translation: CASSLKPGLEDTDTQYF.

This clonotype was seen at least ten times. The CDR3 loop reads CASVRGSYGYTF. The CDR3 nucleotides are TGTGCCAGCGTCAGGGGGAGCTATGGCTACACCTTC. The V gene is TRBV28, the J gene TRBJ1-2, with TRBD1 matching over 7 bases. Germline V CDR1 and CDR2: MDHEN, SYDVKM. V was pared by 8 bases and J by 4 bases, with 4 bases of the junction left unmatched. The CDR3 loop spans 12 amino acids.

This clonotype came up many times. The rearrangement joins TRBV10-3 to TRBJ2-7; a weak D match, TRBD1 (6 bases). The CDR3 sequence is 14 residues long. Germline values: CDR1 ENHRY, CDR2 SYGVKD. Trimming left V 5 bases short and J 4 bases short, with 15 bases between. As DNA, the CDR3 is TGTGCCATCAGTATACAGGGCCCGGGATACGAGCAGTACTTC. The encoded protein is CAISIQGPGYEQYF.

In its sample, this clonotype was seen many times. The V and J genes are TRBV20-1 and TRBJ2-3; possibly TRBD2 for D (5 bases). V shed 0 bases and J shed 3 bases, with 19 bases lying between them. Germline CDR1 DFQATT, CDR2 SNEGSKA (reference sequence). This CDR3 is built from 17 residues. This CDR3 reads CSARDARRNGGTDTQYF. CDR3 sequence (DNA): TGCAGTGCTAGAGATGCTCGGAGGAATGGAGGAACAGATACGCAGTATTTT.

This clonotype was seen ten or more times. V usage is TRBV28 and J usage is TRBJ2-1; D ambiguous. The CDR3 extends over 12 amino acids. CDR1 MDHEN and CDR2 SYDVKM come from the germline V gene. Trimming shortened V by 3 bases and J by 9 bases, and 9 bases separated the two germline ends. CDR3 residues: CASSFHPGEQFF. CDR3 bases: TGTGCCAGCAGTTTTCATCCGGGTGAGCAGTTCTTC.

In nucleotides, the CDR3 is TGCAGCGTTGATGGTGTTGTCTCCTACAATGAGCAGTTCTTC. It encodes CSVDGVVSYNEQFF. The V and J genes are TRBV29-1 and TRBJ2-1; D gene ambiguous. The germline V and J ends were trimmed by 3 bases and 0 bases, with 9 bases remaining between them. Germline V CDR1 and CDR2: SQVTM, ANQGSEA. The CDR3 spans 14 residues.

At least ten counts were recorded for this clonotype. V gene TRBV2 combines with J gene TRBJ2-4; D gene ambiguous. Trimming stripped 0 bases from V and 3 bases from J, with 9 bases between. Germline V gene lookup returns CDR1 SNHLY and CDR2 FYNNEI. The CDR3 contains 15 residues. CDR3 protein: CASSEAGVVKNIQYF. CDR3 coding DNA: TGTGCCAGCAGTGAAGCTGGGGTAGTCAAAAACATTCAGTACTTC.

This chain links TRBV3-1 with TRBJ2-7; D is unresolved. The CDR3 is 12 residues long. Germline CDR1 LGHDT, CDR2 YNNKEL (reference sequence). V was shortened by 1 base and J by 6 bases, with 7 bases between the two germline ends. As DNA, the CDR3 is TGTGCCAGCAGCCAAGCAAGTTCCGAGCAGTACTTC. Translated, it gives CASSQASSEQYF.

The genes are TRBV7-3 and TRBJ2-1, with a weak D call TRBD1 (5 bases). Germline loops: CDR1 SGHTA, CDR2 FQGTGA. Trimming stripped 4 bases from V and 8 bases from J, with 12 bases between. This CDR3 has 13 amino acids. CDR3 coding DNA: TGTGCCAGCAGCTCGAGTCCAGGGTATGAGCAGTTCTTC. This translates into CASSSSPGYEQFF.

This clonotype came up a few times. The rearrangement uses TRBV28 and TRBJ2-3, with TRBD1 matching 10 bases. CDR3 length: 15 amino acids. The V gene's germline CDR1 is MDHEN and CDR2 SYDVKM. V lost 2 bases and J lost 5; bases outside the gene matches: 4. CDR3 sequence: CASSLAGQGKDTQYF. The CDR3 region has the DNA TGTGCCAGCAGTTTAGCGGGACAGGGGAAAGATACGCAGTATTTT.

This clonotype was counted many times. V is TRBV27 and J is TRBJ1-1; perhaps TRBD1 as D (5 bases). V lost 4 bases and J lost 4, with 16 bases in between. CDR3 size: 15 residues. The germline V gene encodes CDR1 MNHEY and CDR2 SMNVEV (reference sequence). The CDR3 DNA follows: TGTGCCAGCAGTTCGCACAGGTTGAGGACCACTGAAGCTTTCTTT. This translates into CASSSHRLRTTEAFF.

The table lists this clonotype with many counts. The chain links TRBV2 to TRBJ1-1, with 9 bases matching TRBD1. CDR1 and CDR2 (germline): SNHLY, FYNNEI. The CDR3 loop spans 11 amino acids. The ends lost 5 bases at V and 10 bases at J; junction bases unmatched: 2. CDR3 in DNA: TGTGCCAGCAGTATGGACAGGGGAGCTTTCTTT. Encoded protein: CASSMDRGAFF.

This clonotype has at least ten counts. The chain combines TRBV6-2 or TRBV6-3 with TRBJ2-2, with TRBD1 matching over 9 bases. There are 15 residues in the CDR3. Trimming removed 4 bases from V and 4 bases from J; junction bases left unmatched: 4. CDR1 is MNHEY and CDR2 is SVGEGT in the germline V gene. CDR3 nucleotides: TGTGCCAGCAGTTTCCGGGACAGGGTCACCGGGGAGCTGTTTTTT. Translated: CASSFRDRVTGELFF.

This clonotype was recorded many times. V usage is TRBV7-2 and J usage is TRBJ1-2; D is ambiguous. There are 13 residues in the CDR3. Germline V gene data show CDR1 as SGHTA and CDR2 as FQGNSA. V lost 2 bases and J lost 3, with 7 bases in between. The CDR3 spells CASSLILDYGYTF. As DNA, the CDR3 is TGTGCCAGCAGCTTAATTTTGGACTATGGCTACACCTTC.

This clonotype was seen at least ten times. The chain links TRBV6-2 or TRBV6-3 to TRBJ2-7; 9 bases line up with TRBD2. Germline-derived CDR1 and CDR2 are MNHEY and SVGEGT. The CDR3 runs to 16 residues. V lost 0 bases to trimming and J lost 6 bases; unmatched junction nucleotides: 9. The CDR3 sequence: CASSYSRIAGEREQYF. DNA of the CDR3: TGTGCCAGCAGTTACTCGAGGATAGCGGGAGAACGCGAGCAGTACTTC.

This clonotype was detected only a few times. The rearrangement uses TRBV4-2 and TRBJ1-5; no firm D call. Trimming cost V 5 bases and J 3 bases, with 8 bases left between them. The CDR3 sequence is 13 residues long. The germline V gene has CDR1 LGHNA and CDR2 YNFKEQ. CDR3 region: CASSSGYNQPQHF. For the CDR3, the DNA is TGTGCCAGCAGCTCGGGGTACAATCAGCCCCAGCATTTT.

This clonotype rates as medium-sized. V gene TRBV20-1 combines with J gene TRBJ2-4; D uncertain. The CDR3 consists of 14 residues. V was shortened by 2 bases and J by 0 bases, with 8 bases between the two germline ends. CDR1 and CDR2 (germline): DFQATT, SNEGSKA (reference sequence). CDR3 DNA: TGCAGTGCTAGACTGAACCTAGCCAAAAACATTCAGTACTTC. The encoded protein is CSARLNLAKNIQYF.

This clonotype was found a few times. The chain combines TRBV28 with TRBJ2-1; 10 bases line up with TRBD2. The CDR3 loop spans 14 amino acids. V gave up 7 bases and J gave up 5 bases; unmatched junction bases: 5. Germline lookup yields CDR1 MDHEN and CDR2 SYDVKM. This CDR3 is CASNLAGADNEQFF. CDR3 nucleotides: TGTGCCAGCAATCTAGCGGGGGCCGACAATGAGCAGTTCTTC.

There are a few counts of this clonotype. J is TRBJ1-4 and V is TRBV4-3; D is undetermined. Germline-derived CDR1 and CDR2 are LGHNA and YSLEER. This CDR3 contains 13 residues. V was clipped by 4 bases and J by 8 bases, with 11 bases between them. The CDR3 coding sequence is TGCGCCAGCAGCCTAGAATTAGGCGAAAAACTGTTTTTT. It encodes CASSLELGEKLFF.

This clonotype was detected ten times or more. V gene TRBV5-1 combines with J gene TRBJ2-5; D not certain. V was cut by 0 bases and J by 2 bases, with 5 bases left in between. The CDR3 is 13 amino acids. The germline gives CDR1 SGHRS, CDR2 YFSETQ. CDR3 sequence: CASSLVSQETQYF. CDR3 bases: TGCGCCAGCAGCTTGGTTTCGCAAGAGACCCAGTACTTC.

Many counts were recorded for this clonotype. The J gene is TRBJ2-2, the V gene TRBV7-2, with 11 bases that match TRBD2. CDR3 length equals 15 residues. With 1 base clipped from V and 5 bases from J, the junction kept 0 bases outside the gene matches. CDR1 is SGHTA, CDR2 FQGNSA, per germline. The CDR3 sequence is CASSLGLAGTGELFF. The CDR3, as DNA: TGTGCCAGCAGCTTAGGACTAGCGGGGACCGGGGAGCTGTTTTTT. The full variable domain, its missing parts supplied by reference TRBV7-2 and TRBJ2-2, is GAGVSQSPSNKVTEKGKDVELRCDPISGHTALYWYRQSLGQGLEFLIYFQGNSAPDKSGLPSDRFSAERTGGSVSTLTIQRTQQEDSAVYLCASSLGLAGTGELFFGEGSRLTVL.

There are many counts of this clonotype. The chain links TRBV20-1 to TRBJ1-5; TRBD1 aligns across 8 bases. Germline loops: CDR1 DFQATT, CDR2 SNEGSKA (reference sequence). V trimming: 5 bases; J trimming: 5 bases; junction bases outside the gene matches: 11. The CDR3 loop spans 15 amino acids. CDR3 nucleotide sequence: TGCAGTGCTCCGGAAACCGGGACAGGAGATCAGCCCCAGCATTTT. This encodes CSAPETGTGDQPQHF.

This chain joins TRBV19 and TRBJ2-7, with D possibly TRBD1 on 6 matching bases. The CDR3 is 18 residues long. Germline V gives CDR1 LNHDA, CDR2 SQIVND (reference sequence). The V end lost 1 base, the J end lost 3 bases, and 22 bases lay between the germline ends. Here the CDR3 DNA reads TGTGCCAGTAGTATAGGACTCCTGACATACAGGGATCGCTACGAGCAGTACTTC. It translates to CASSIGLLTYRDRYEQYF.

The table lists this clonotype with a few counts. The V gene is TRBV7-2, the J gene TRBJ2-1; the D gene is possibly TRBD1 (5 bases). Trimming left V 5 bases short and J 8 bases short, with 19 bases between. The CDR3 consists of 15 residues. Germline V gene sequence: CDR1 SGHTA, CDR2 FQGNSA. In DNA form, the CDR3 reads TGTGCCAGCAGCCTTCAGAAGGGGAATCACGATGAGCAGTTCTTC. Its protein product is CASSLQKGNHDEQFF.

This clonotype appeared a few times. The chain couples TRBV24-1 to TRBJ2-5; 8 positions match TRBD1. The CDR3 extends over 13 amino acids. Germline-derived CDR1 and CDR2 are KGHDR and SFDVKD. The J segment lost 7 bases and the V segment lost 9 bases, leaving 9 bases of the junction unmatched. The CDR3 bases are TGTGCCACCGGACAGACAGGGGAGGTGACCCAGTACTTC. It encodes CATGQTGEVTQYF.

V usage is TRBV4-2 and J usage is TRBJ1-1; D is ambiguous. CDR1 and CDR2 (germline): LGHNA, YNFKEQ. V was clipped by 0 bases and J by 1 base, with 15 bases between them. This CDR3 has 17 residues. DNA of the CDR3: TGTGCCAGCAGCCAAGATGTCGCGGAAGAAAGGAACACTGAAGCTTTCTTT. It specifies CASSQDVAEERNTEAFF.